This TCR beta chain was profiled in a study of blood T cell repertoires in COVID-19. Study processing details: The assay estimated nucleated cells by amplifying reference gene primers. Sequencing used immunoSEQ multiplex PCR; TCRdb keeps in-frame clones, though not all of them. V, J and clone size reflect that table, while D and trimming were determined from the DNA. The profile shows 70,000 to 90,000 clones, roughly 91% of them singletons. Sequencing was carried out using PBMCs or T cells enriched from blood (not recorded which). This receptor was obtained from a woman in her forties or fifties with acute COVID-19.

The CDR3 DNA sequence: TGTGCCAGCAGCACAGGGACCTCTGGGGCCAACGTCCTGACTTTC. Translating gives CASSTGTSGANVLTF. The rearrangement links TRBV5-5 to TRBJ2-6; D perhaps matches TRBD1 (6 bases). This CDR3 contains 15 residues. The V end lost 4 bases, the J end lost 0 bases, and 8 bases lay between the germline ends. CDR1 and CDR2 from the germline V gene are SGHKS and YYEKEE (reference sequence). Looking up the rest from reference TRBV5-5 and TRBJ2-6 gives the full variable domain: DAGVTQSPTHLIKTRGQQVTLRCSPISGHKSVSWYQQVLGQGPQFIFQYYEKEERGRGNFPDRFSARQFPNYSSELNVNALLLGDSALYLCASSTGTSGANVLTFGAGSRLTVL.